These 5 T cell receptor beta chains share one sample of origin, sequenced in a study of T cells in Graves' hyperthyroidism and ophthalmopathy. What was amplified from RNA transcripts were TCR beta CDR3 regions. During a first-round RT-PCR of the TCR CDR3, the HTBI primer set was used. TCRdb reprocessed the multiplex PCR reads via MiXCR and lists one record per CDR3 protein. The sample has some 600,000 distinct CDR3 sequences; approximately 13% are singletons. Sequencing used blood. The receptors stem from a woman aged 25 to 45 with Graves' hyperthyroidism that later progressed to Graves' ophthalmopathy.

The chain uses TRBV11-2 and TRBJ2-1; TRBD1 might be the D (5 bases). The CDR3 loop spans 13 amino acids. The V end was cut by 5 bases, the J end by 6 bases, with 11 bases between. Germline CDR1 reads SGHAT; CDR2 reads FQNNGV. The chain's CDR3 is CASSKGYVNEQFF. As DNA, the CDR3 is TGTGCCAGCAGCAAGGGGTACGTCAATGAGCAGTTCTTC.

The rearrangement links TRBV24-1 to TRBJ1-4, with TRBD1 identical over 7 bases. The CDR3 extends over 15 amino acids. CDR1 is KGHDR, CDR2 SFDVKD, per germline. The ends lost 5 bases at V and 0 bases at J; junction bases unmatched: 2. This CDR3 is CATSATGTTNEKLFF. CDR3 DNA: TGTGCCACCAGTGCGACAGGGACAACTAATGAAAAACTGTTTTTT.

This chain uses TRBV7-8 with TRBJ2-1; tentative D call: TRBD1 (6 bases). The germline V gene has CDR1 SGHVS and CDR2 FQNEAQ. This CDR3 has 16 residues. V was trimmed by 4 bases and J by 1 base, leaving 14 bases between them. CDR3 region: CASSSTGFPSYNEQFF. The CDR3 DNA sequence: TGTGCCAGCAGCTCGACAGGTTTTCCATCCTACAATGAGCAGTTCTTC.

This clonotype showed up just a few times. CDR3 sequence reads: CAFTLAGGDEQYF. The CDR3 bases are TGTGCCTTCACCCTAGCGGGAGGGGACGAGCAGTACTTC. The chain uses TRBV5-4 and TRBJ2-7; TRBD2 matches 12 bases. Unmatched junction bases numbered 7, after V lost 10 bases and J lost 5 bases. CDR1 is SGHNT and CDR2 is YYREEE in the germline V gene (reference sequence). The CDR3 loop spans 13 amino acids.

This chain links TRBV13 with TRBJ1-1; tentative D call: TRBD1 (6 bases). Germline CDR1 and CDR2: PRHDT and FYEKMQ (reference sequence). CDR3 length: 15 residues. V was trimmed by 5 bases and J by 4 bases, leaving 17 bases between them. The CDR3 region is CASSDEQGQRTEAFF. In DNA, the CDR3 is TGTGCCAGCAGCGACGAACAGGGACAACGCACTGAAGCTTTCTTT. Full variable domain (remainder filled in from reference TRBV13 and TRBJ1-1): AAGVIQSPRHLIKEKRETATLKCYPIPRHDTVYWYQQGPGQDPQFLISFYEKMQSDKGSIPDRFSAQQFSDYHSELNMSSLELGDSALYFCASSDEQGQRTEAFFGQGTRLTVV.